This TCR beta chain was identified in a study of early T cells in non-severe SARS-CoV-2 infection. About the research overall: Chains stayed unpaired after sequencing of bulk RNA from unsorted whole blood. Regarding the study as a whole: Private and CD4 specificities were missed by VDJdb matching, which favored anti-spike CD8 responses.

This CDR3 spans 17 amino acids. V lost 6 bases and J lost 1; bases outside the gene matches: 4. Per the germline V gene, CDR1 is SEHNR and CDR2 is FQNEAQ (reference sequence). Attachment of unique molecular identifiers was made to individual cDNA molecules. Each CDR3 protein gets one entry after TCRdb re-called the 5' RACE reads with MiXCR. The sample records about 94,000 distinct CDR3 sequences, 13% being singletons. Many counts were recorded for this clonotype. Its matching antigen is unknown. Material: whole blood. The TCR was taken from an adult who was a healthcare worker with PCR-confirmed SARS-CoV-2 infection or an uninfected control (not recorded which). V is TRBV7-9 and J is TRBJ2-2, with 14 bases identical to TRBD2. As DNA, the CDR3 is TGTGCCAGCAGACCCGGACTAGCGGGGGGGAACACCGGGGAGCTGTTTTTT. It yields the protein CASRPGLAGGNTGELFF.